This T cell receptor (beta chain) was obtained from a study of blood T cells in healthy people across ages. Whole-study results and caveats: Naive CD4+ cells and diversity were both higher in long-lived donors than in aged donors.

This clonotype was observed a handful of times. The antigen remains undetermined. Sample-barcoded 5' priming and a J-beta primer mix drove a second PCR of 7 to 11 cycles. MiXCR was run by TCRdb on the 5' RACE reads, yielding one entry per CDR3 protein. The repertoire holds 1.5 million to 2 million distinct CDR3 sequences, with 28% as singletons. This CDR3 spans 14 amino acids. Germline V gene lookup returns CDR1 KGHDR and CDR2 SFDVKD. The V and J ends lost 4 bases and 7 bases respectively, with 14 bases between them. Russia was home to the donors, healthy Caucasian individuals aged roughly 6 to 100. This rearrangement joins TRBV24-1 to TRBJ2-3; perhaps TRBD1 as D (5 bases). Sequences were obtained from blood. The sequence was collected from a woman aged 25 to 39 in good health. CDR3 sequence: CATSDPTQAYTQYF. The CDR3 DNA sequence: TGTGCCACCAGTGACCCTACACAGGCCTATACGCAGTATTTT.